The clone carrying this T cell receptor beta chain was recorded a few times. Its target is unknown. The data are from a study of OX40 agonist ivuxolimab in advanced cancers. The wider study: The patients received agonistic anti-OX40 (CD134) antibody ivuxolimab.

The data were produced by immunoSEQ multiplex PCR, yet TCRdb's version contains in-frame clones alone and is incomplete. The repertoire has tens of thousands of clones, 88% of them found once; the top ten carry 0.78%. The germline V gene has CDR1 LNHDA and CDR2 SQIVND (reference sequence). With V trimmed by 3 bases and J by 4 bases, 6 bases remained unmatched. CDR3 size: 15 residues. Whole-study findings and limits: Still undetermined is the antigen specificity of the expanded peripheral T cells. Clonal expansion from baseline to week 6 occurred in both CD4+ and CD8+ T cells.

The TCR comes from an adult with an advanced solid tumor such as melanoma, head and neck, liver or kidney cancer. Sequencing used CD4+ or CD8+ T cells sorted from blood, obtained in a trial of the OX40 agonist ivuxolimab. The chain combines TRBV19 with TRBJ1-1; 9 bases are shared with TRBD1. CDR3 sequence: CASSIPSTGGTEAFF. DNA of the CDR3: TGTGCCAGTAGTATCCCATCGACAGGGGGCACTGAAGCTTTCTTT.